Listed below are T cell receptor beta chains from one sample, sequenced in a study of blood T cells in healthy people across ages. Each CDR3 protein gets one entry after TCRdb re-called the 5' RACE reads with MiXCR. The sample consists of about 580,000 distinct CDR3 sequences, about 45% of them appearing once. The sequencing sample was made of blood. The origin of the receptors is a man older than 75 in good health. Both conserved end residues are part of each CDR3. D genes are given only for firm matches. The listing skips clone size in some rows; elsewhere it reads once, few, many or a size class.

v_call	clone_size	j_call	d_call	cdr3_aa	cdr3_nt
TRBV2	.	TRBJ1-1	.	CASSGGRGGTEAFF	TGTGCCAGCAGTGGGGGCAGGGGAGGTACTGAAGCTTTCTTT
TRBV4-3	.	TRBJ2-5	TRBD2	CASSQGYSGVGETQYF	TGCGCCAGCAGCCAAGGATATAGCGGGGTGGGAGAGACCCAGTACTTC
TRBV6-6	many	TRBJ2-7	.	CASSQGGLTYEQYF	TGTGCCAGCAGCCAGGGGGGCCTCACCTACGAGCAGTACTTC
TRBV4-1	.	TRBJ2-7	TRBD2	CASSQPTSGAPEQYF	TGCGCCAGCAGCCAGCCGACTAGCGGGGCCCCCGAGCAGTACTTC
TRBV5-6	.	TRBJ2-7	.	CASSLGIAYEQYF	TGTGCCAGCAGCTTGGGCATTGCCTACGAGCAGTACTTC
TRBV6-5	.	TRBJ1-1	.	CASSNGLGTEAFF	TGTGCCAGCAGTAATGGACTGGGCACTGAAGCTTTCTTT
TRBV20-1	once	TRBJ1-1	.	CSARGGTNTEAFF	TGCAGTGCTAGAGGGGGGACGAACACTGAAGCTTTCTTT
TRBV4-3	many	TRBJ2-7	TRBD2	CASRPGLAGVNEQYF	TGCGCCAGCAGACCCGGACTAGCGGGAGTAAACGAGCAGTACTTC
TRBV20-1	.	TRBJ2-2	TRBD2	CSARGLAGGTGELFF	TGCAGTGCTAGGGGACTAGCGGGAGGTACCGGGGAGCTGTTTTTT
TRBV12-5	.	TRBJ1-2	.	CASGNPTLPNYGYTF	TGTGCTAGTGGTAATCCGACACTTCCTAACTATGGCTACACCTTC
TRBV12-3/TRBV12-4	.	TRBJ1-5	.	CASSLRSGGHQPQHF	TGTGCCAGCAGTTTACGGTCGGGCGGGCATCAGCCCCAGCATTTT